This TCR beta chain is drawn from a study of T-cell reconstitution after alpha-beta-depleted transplantation in children. Preparation of the TCRbeta library was carried out with unique molecular identifiers. MiXCR was run by TCRdb on the PCR reads, yielding one entry per CDR3 protein. The table shows over 300,000 distinct CDR3 sequences, with 10% occurring only once. Germline V CDR1 and CDR2: WSHSY, SAAADI. Trimming removed 6 bases at V and 0 bases at J, with 14 bases between. This CDR3 is 15 amino acids long. The V and J genes are TRBV10-2 and TRBJ1-1, with unresolved D. This TCR was recovered from a human donor who donated a stem cell graft to a child with acute lymphoblastic leukemia. The sample here was PBMCs from the stem cell graft donor, taken from the stem cell graft. CDR3 residues: CASSQVGLLNTEAFF. The CDR3 DNA is TGCGCCAGCAGCCAGGTAGGCCTTCTGAACACTGAAGCTTTCTTT.